This TCR beta chain was found in a study of T-cell reconstitution after alpha-beta-depleted transplantation in children. It was with unique molecular identifiers that the TCRbeta library was prepared. TCRdb processed the PCR reads anew with MiXCR; each CDR3 protein has one entry. The data contain a few hundred thousand distinct CDR3 sequences, approximately 9.8% of them seen just once; the ten biggest clones take up about 5.4%. CDR1 and CDR2 from the germline V gene are SGHTA and FQGNSA. V was pared by 2 bases and J by 0 bases, with 2 bases between. The length of the CDR3 is 13 residues. This clonotype was counted at least ten times.

The material sequenced was PBMCs from the stem cell graft donor, taken from the stem cell graft. The chain recombines TRBV7-2 with TRBJ1-3, with D uncertain. The clonotype was recovered from a human donor who donated a stem cell graft to a child with SCID. CDR3 in DNA: TGTGCCAGCAGCTTATACTCTGGAAACACCATATATTTT. This encodes CASSLYSGNTIYF.